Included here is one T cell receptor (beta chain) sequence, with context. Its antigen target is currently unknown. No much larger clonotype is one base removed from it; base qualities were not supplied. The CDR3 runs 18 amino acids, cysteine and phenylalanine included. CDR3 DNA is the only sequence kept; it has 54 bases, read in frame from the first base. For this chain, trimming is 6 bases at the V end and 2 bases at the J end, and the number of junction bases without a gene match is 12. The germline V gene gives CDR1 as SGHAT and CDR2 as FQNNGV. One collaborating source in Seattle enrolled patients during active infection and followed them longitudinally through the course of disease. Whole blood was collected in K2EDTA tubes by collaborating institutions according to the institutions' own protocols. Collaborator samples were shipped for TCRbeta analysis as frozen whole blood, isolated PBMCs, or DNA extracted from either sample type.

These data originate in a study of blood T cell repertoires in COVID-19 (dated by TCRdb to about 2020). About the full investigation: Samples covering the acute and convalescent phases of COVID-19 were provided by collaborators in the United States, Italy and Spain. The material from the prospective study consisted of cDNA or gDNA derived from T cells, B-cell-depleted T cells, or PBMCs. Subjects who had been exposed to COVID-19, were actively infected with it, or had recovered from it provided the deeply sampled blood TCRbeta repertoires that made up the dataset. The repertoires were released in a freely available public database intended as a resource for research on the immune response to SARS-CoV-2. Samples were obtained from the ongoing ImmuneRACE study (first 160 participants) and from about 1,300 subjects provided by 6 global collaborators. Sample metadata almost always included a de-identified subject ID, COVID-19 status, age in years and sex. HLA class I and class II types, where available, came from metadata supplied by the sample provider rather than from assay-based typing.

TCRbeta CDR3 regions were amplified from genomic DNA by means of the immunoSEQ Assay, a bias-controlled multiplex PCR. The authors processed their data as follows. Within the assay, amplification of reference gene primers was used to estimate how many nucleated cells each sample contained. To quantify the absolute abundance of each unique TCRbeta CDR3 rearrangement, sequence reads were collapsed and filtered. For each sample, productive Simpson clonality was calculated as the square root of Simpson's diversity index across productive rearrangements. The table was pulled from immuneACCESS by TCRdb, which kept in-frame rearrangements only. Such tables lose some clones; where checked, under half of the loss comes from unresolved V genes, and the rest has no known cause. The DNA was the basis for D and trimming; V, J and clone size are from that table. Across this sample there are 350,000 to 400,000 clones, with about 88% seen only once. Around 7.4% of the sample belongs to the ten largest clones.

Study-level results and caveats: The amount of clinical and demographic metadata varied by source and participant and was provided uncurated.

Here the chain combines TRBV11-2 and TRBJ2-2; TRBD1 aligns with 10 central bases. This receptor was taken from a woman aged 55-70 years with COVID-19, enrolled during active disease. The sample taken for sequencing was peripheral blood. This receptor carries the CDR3 CASRPPLGTGVNTGELFF. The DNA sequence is TGTGCCAGCAGGCCACCTCTCGGGACAGGGGTCAACACCGGGGAGCTGTTTTTT.